This T cell receptor (beta chain) was identified in a study of CD8 T cells in Susac syndrome. The ends lost 0 bases at V and 2 bases at J; junction bases unmatched: 5. Germline V CDR1 and CDR2: DFQATT, SNEGSKA (reference sequence). This CDR3 is 15 amino acids long. An amount of RNA that ranged from 0.5 to 1 ug was reverse transcribed with random hexamers. Amplification of the TCR beta CDR3 was carried out by immunoSEQ multiplex PCR, which spanned a total of 54 Vbeta and 13 Jbeta segments. TCRdb itself ran the immunoSEQ multiplex PCR reads through MiXCR, one entry per CDR3 protein. The table includes 200,000 to 250,000 distinct CDR3 sequences, roughly nine tenths detected once. Sequencing of TCR beta was undertaken in CD8+ and CD4+ T cells derived from blood.

V is TRBV20-1 and J is TRBJ2-7; 9 bases line up with TRBD1. The sequencing input was CD8+ T cells from PBMCs. This receptor was identified in a human donor with multiple sclerosis. The chain's CDR3 is CSARDGQGKPYEQYF. The CDR3 DNA reads TGCAGTGCTAGAGATGGACAGGGGAAACCCTACGAGCAGTACTTC.